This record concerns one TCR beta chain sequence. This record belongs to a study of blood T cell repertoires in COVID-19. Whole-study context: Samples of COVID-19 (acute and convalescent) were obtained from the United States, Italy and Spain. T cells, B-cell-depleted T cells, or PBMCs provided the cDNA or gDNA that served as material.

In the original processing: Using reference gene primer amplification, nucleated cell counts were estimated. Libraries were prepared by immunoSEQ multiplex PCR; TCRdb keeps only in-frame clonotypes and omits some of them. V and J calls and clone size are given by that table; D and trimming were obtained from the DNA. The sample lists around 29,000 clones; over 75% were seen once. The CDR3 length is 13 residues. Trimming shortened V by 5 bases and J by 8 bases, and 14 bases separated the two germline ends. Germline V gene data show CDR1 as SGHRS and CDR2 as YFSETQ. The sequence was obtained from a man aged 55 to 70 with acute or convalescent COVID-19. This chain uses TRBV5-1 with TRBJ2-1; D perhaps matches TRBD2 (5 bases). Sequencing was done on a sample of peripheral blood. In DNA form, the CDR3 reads TGCGCCAGCAGGCCGGCCACCGGGGATGAGCAGTTCTTC. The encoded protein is CASRPATGDEQFF. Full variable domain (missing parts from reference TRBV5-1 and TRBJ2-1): KAGVTQTPRYLIKTRGQQVTLSCSPISGHRSVSWYQQTPGQGLQFLFEYFSETQRNKGNFPGRFSGRQFSNSRSEMNVSTLELGDSALYLCASRPATGDEQFFGPGTRLTVL.